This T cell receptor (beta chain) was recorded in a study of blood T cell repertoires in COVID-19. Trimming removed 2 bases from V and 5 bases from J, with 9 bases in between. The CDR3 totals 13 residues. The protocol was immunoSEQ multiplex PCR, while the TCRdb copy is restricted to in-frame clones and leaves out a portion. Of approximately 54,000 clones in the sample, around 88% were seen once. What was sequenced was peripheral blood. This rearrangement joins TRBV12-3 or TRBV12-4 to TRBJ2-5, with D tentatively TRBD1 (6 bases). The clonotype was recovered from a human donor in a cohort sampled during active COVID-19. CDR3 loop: CASSLLQGETQYF. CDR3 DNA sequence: TGTGCCAGCAGTTTATTGCAGGGGGAGACCCAGTACTTC.